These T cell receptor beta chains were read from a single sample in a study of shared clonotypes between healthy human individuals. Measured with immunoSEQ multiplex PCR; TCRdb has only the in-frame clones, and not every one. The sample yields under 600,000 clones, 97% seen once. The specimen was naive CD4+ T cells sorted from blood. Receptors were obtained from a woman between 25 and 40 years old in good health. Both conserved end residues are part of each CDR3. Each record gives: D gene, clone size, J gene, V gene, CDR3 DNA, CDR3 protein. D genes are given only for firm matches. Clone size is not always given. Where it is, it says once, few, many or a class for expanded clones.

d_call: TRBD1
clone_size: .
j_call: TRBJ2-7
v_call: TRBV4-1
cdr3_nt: TGCGCCAGCAGCCCAGGACAGGGGGCGGGAGAGCAGTACTTC
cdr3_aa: CASSPGQGAGEQYF

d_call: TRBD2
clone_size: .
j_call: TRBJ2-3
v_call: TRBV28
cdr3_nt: TGTGCCAGCAGCCCCCCCCTAGCGGGAGTCGCAGATACGCAGTATTTT
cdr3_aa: CASSPPLAGVADTQYF

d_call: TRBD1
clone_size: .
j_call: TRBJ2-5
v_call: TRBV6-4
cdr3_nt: TGTGCCAGCACCGAGGCGGGACAGGGGGGAGAGACCCAGTACTTC
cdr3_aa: CASTEAGQGGETQYF

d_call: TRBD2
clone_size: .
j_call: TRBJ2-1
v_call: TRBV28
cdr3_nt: TGTGCCAGCAGTCCCACTAGCGGAAGCTCCTACAATGAGCAGTTCTTC
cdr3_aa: CASSPTSGSSYNEQFF

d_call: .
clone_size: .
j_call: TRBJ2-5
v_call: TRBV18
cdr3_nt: TGTGCCAGCTCACCAGGGGCTGGAGAGACCCAGTACTTC
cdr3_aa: CASSPGAGETQYF

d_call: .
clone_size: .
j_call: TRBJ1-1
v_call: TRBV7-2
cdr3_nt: TGTGCCAGCAGCCCCGTCGGAGGGGTCACTGAAGCTTTCTTT
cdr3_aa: CASSPVGGVTEAFF

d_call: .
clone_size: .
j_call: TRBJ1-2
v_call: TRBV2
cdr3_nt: TGTGCCAGCAGTGATCAGGGGCAGGAGTATGGCTACACCTTC
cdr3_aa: CASSDQGQEYGYTF

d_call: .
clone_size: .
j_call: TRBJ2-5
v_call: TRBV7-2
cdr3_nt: TGTGCCAGCAGCCTGAGGTGGGGGGAGACCCAGTACTTC
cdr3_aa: CASSLRWGETQYF

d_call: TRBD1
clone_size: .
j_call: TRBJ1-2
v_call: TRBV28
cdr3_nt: TGTGCCAGCAGTTTAGAGGACAGGGCGGGAGGCTACACCTTC
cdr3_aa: CASSLEDRAGGYTF

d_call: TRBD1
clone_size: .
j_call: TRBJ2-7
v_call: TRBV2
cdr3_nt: TGTGCCAGCAGACGGACAGGGCAATTACACGAGCAGTACTTC
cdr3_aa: CASRRTGQLHEQYF

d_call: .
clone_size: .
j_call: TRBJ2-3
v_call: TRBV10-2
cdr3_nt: TGCGCCAGCAGCGGTTGGGCAGATACGCAGTATTTT
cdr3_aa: CASSGWADTQYF

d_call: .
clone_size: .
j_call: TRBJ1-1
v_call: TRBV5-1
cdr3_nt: TGCGCCAGCAGGCCCTTGCCGCAGGGGCAATTTCAATCGGGAGCTTTCTTT
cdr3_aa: CASRPLPQGQFQSGAFF

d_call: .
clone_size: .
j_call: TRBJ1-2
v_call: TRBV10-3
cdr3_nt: TGTGCCATCAGTCTCGCGGACGGAGTTAACTATGGCTACACCTTC
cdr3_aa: CAISLADGVNYGYTF

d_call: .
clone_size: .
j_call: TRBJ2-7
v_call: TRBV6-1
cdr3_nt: TGTGCCAGCTCTGCTCGAACGTCCTACGAGCAGTACTTC
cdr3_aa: CASSARTSYEQYF

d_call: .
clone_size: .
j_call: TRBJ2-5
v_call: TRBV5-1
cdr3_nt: TGCGCCAGCAGCTTGGGGGGGGCGCGGGAGACCCAGTACTTC
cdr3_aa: CASSLGGARETQYF

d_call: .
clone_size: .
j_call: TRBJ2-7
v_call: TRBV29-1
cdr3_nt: TGCAGCGTTGCTGACTACGAGCAGTACTTC
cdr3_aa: CSVADYEQYF

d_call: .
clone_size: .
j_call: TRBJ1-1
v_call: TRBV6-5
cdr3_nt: TGTGCCAGCAGAAAGGGCAGGCTGAACACTGAAGCTTTCTTT
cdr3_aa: CASRKGRLNTEAFF

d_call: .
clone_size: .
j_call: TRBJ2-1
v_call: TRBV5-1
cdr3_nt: TGCGCCAGCAGCTCCATTATATATGAGCAGTTCTTC
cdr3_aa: CASSSIIYEQFF

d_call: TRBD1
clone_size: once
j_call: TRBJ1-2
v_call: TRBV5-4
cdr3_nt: TGTGCCAGCAGCTTGGAGGCAGGGGGCAACTATGGCTACACCTTC
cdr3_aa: CASSLEAGGNYGYTF

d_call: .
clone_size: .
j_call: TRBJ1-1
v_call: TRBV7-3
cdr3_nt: TGTGCCAGCAGCTTAACGGGTGGCACTGAAGCTTTCTTT
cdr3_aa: CASSLTGGTEAFF

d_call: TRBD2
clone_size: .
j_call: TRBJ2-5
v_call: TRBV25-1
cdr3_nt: TGTGCCAGCAGCTCGACTAGCGGGCTCCAAGAGACCCAGTACTTC
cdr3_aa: CASSSTSGLQETQYF

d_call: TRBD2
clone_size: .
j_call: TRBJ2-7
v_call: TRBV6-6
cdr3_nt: TGTGCCAGCAGACTAGCGATCACCTACGAGCAGTACTTC
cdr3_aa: CASRLAITYEQYF

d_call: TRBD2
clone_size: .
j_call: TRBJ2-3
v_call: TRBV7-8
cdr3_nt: TGTGCCAGCAGCGCTCTAGCGGGAGGAACGTCGGGAGATACGCAGTATTTT
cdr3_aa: CASSALAGGTSGDTQYF

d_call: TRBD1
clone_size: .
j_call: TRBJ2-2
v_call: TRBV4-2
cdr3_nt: TGTGCCAGCAGCCAAAGTGGGACAGAGGAGCTGTTTTTT
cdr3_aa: CASSQSGTEELFF

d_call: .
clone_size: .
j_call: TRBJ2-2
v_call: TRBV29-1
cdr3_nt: TGCAGCGTTTTGAGGGGTAACACCGGGGAGCTGTTTTTT
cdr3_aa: CSVLRGNTGELFF

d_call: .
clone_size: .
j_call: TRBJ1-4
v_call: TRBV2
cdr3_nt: TGTGCCAGCATCCAATGGGAGACAGTTGAAAAAAAACTGTTTTTT
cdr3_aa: CASIQWETVEKKLFF

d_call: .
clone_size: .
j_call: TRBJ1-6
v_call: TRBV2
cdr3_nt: TGTGCCAGCTGCGAGGTGGATTCACCCCTCCACTTT
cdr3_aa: CASCEVDSPLHF

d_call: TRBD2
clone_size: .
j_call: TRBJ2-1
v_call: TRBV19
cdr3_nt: TGTGCCAGTAGTATTACCTTAGGGGGACTAGCGGGTGGGCAGTTCTTC
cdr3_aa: CASSITLGGLAGGQFF

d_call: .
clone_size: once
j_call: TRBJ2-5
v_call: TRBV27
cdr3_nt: TGTGCCAGCAGTTTAAATCCCCCATGGGGGATTGGGGAGACCCAGTACTTC
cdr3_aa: CASSLNPPWGIGETQYF

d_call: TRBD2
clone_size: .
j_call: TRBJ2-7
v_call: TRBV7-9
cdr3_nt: TGTGCCAGCAGTTCGACTAGCGGGTCCTCCTACGAGCAGTACTTC
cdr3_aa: CASSSTSGSSYEQYF

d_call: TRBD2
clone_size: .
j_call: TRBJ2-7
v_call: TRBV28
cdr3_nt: TGTGCCAGCAGCAAAGGGACTAGCGGGAGCTCAGAGCAGTACTTC
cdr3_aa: CASSKGTSGSSEQYF

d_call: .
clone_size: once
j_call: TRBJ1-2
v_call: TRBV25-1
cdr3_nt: TGTGCCAGCAGTGAGCCCCGGGGGGGAGGTGGTGGCTACACCTTC
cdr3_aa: CASSEPRGGGGGYTF

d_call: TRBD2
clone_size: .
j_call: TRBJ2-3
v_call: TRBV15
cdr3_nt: TGTGCCACCAGCAGTGGACTAGCGGGAGGGACAGATACGCAGTATTTT
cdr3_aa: CATSSGLAGGTDTQYF

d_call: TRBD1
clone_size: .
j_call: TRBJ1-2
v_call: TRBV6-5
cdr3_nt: TGTGCCAGCAGTTACTTTTCCGGACAGGGGTATGGCTACACCTTC
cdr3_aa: CASSYFSGQGYGYTF

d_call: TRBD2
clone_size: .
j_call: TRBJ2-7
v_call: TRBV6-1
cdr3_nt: TGTGCCAGCAGTGAAAGCGGGATAACTTACGAGCAGTACTTC
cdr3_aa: CASSESGITYEQYF

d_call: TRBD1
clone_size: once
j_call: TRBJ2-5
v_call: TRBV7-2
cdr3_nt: TGTGCCAGCAGCCACCGGGACAGAGAGACCCAGTACTTC
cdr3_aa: CASSHRDRETQYF

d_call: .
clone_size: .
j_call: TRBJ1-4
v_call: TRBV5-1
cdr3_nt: TGCGCCAGCAGCCCAAACACGGCAACTAATGAAAAACTGTTTTTT
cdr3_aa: CASSPNTATNEKLFF

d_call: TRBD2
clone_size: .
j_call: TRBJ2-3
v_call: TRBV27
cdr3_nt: TGTGCCAGCAGACCAGCGGGAGGAAGGGCAGATACGCAGTATTTT
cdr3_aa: CASRPAGGRADTQYF

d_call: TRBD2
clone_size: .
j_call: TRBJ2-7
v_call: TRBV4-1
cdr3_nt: TGCGCCAGCAGCCAGGCTAGCGGGAAGACCCGATCCTACGAGCAGTACTTC
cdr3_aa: CASSQASGKTRSYEQYF

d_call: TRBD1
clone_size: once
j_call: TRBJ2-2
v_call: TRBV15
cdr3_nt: TGTGCCACCAGCAGGACAGGGGGCGTCACCGGGGAGCTGTTTTTT
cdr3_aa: CATSRTGGVTGELFF

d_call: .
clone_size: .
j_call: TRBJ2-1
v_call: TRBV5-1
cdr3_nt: TGCGCCAGCAACCCCTCGGCCCCATCATACAATGAGCAGTTCTTC
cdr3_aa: CASNPSAPSYNEQFF

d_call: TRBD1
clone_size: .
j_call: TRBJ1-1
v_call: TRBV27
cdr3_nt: TGTGCCAGCAGTTTAAGGACAGGGGGGTCTGAAGCTTTCTTT
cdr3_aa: CASSLRTGGSEAFF

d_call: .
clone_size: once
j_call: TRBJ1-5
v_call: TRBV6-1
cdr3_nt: TGTGCCAGCACCTCGATTCACACCGGAGGGCAGCCCCAGCATTTT
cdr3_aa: CASTSIHTGGQPQHF

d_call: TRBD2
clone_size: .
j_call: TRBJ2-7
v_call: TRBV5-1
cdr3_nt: TGCGCCAGCAGCTCTTCGACTAGCGGGAGGCTGAGCTCCTACGAGCAGTACTTC
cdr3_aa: CASSSSTSGRLSSYEQYF

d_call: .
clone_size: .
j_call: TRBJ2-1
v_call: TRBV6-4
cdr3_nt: TGTGCCAGCAGGACGAGCCCTAGGATGCGCTCCTACAATGAGCAGTTCTTC
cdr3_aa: CASRTSPRMRSYNEQFF

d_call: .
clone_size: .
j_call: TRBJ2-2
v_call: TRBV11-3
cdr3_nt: TGTGCCAGCAGCCAGACGGGGCCGAATACCGGGGAGCTGTTTTTT
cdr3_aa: CASSQTGPNTGELFF

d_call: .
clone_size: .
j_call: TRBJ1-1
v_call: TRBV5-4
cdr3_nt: TGTGCCAGCAGCTTGGACAGGGCGAACACTGAAGCTTTCTTT
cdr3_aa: CASSLDRANTEAFF

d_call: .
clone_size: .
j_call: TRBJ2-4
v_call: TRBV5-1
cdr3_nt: TGCGCCAGCAGCTTGCGGGGACACCCCTCGGAGATTCAGTACTTC
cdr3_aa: CASSLRGHPSEIQYF

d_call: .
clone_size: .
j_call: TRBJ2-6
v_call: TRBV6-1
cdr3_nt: TGTGCCAGCAGTGATTATCTTGCCGACCGGGTATCTGGGGCCAACGTCCTGACTTTC
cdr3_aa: CASSDYLADRVSGANVLTF

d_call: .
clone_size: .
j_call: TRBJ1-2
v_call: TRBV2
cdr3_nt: TGTGCCAGCAGCGGACCGCCAGGTTCTGGCTACACCTTC
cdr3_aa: CASSGPPGSGYTF

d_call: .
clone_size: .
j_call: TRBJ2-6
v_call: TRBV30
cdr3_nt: TGTGCCTGGAGCAACAGGCTTTTACTTGGGGCCAACGTCCTGACTTTC
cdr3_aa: CAWSNRLLLGANVLTF

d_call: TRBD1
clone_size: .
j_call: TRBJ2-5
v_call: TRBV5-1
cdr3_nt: TGCGCCAGCAGCTATTACGGGACAGGGACGCAAGAGACCCAGTACTTC
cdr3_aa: CASSYYGTGTQETQYF

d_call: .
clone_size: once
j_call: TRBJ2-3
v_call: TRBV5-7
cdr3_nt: TGTGCCAGCAGCTTGGGGCTAGCGCCTAGCACAGATACGCAGTATTTT
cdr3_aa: CASSLGLAPSTDTQYF

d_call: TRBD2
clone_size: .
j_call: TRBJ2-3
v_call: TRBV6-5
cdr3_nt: TGTGCCAGCAGCACTACTAGCGGGAGTACAGATACGCAGTATTTT
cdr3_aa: CASSTTSGSTDTQYF

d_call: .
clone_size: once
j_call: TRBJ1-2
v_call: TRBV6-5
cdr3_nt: TGTGCCAGCAGTCCCTATTCTAACTATGGCTACACCTTC
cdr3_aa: CASSPYSNYGYTF

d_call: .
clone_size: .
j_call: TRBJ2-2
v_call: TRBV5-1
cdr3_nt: TGCGCCAGCAGCAGGATTGCCACCGGGGAGCTGTTTTTT
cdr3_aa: CASSRIATGELFF

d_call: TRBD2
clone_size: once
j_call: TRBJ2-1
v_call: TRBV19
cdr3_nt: TGTGCCACCAAGGGTTTACTAGCGGGTTCAAGCTCCTACAATGAGCAGTTCTTC
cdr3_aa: CATKGLLAGSSSYNEQFF

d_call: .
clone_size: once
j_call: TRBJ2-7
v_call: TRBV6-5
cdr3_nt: TGTGCCAGCAGTATCCGGGACAAACGATTCGAGCAGTACTTC
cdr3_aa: CASSIRDKRFEQYF

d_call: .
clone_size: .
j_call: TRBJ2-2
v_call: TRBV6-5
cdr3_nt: TGTGCCAGCAGAAGATCCGGGGAGCTGTTTTTT
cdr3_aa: CASRRSGELFF